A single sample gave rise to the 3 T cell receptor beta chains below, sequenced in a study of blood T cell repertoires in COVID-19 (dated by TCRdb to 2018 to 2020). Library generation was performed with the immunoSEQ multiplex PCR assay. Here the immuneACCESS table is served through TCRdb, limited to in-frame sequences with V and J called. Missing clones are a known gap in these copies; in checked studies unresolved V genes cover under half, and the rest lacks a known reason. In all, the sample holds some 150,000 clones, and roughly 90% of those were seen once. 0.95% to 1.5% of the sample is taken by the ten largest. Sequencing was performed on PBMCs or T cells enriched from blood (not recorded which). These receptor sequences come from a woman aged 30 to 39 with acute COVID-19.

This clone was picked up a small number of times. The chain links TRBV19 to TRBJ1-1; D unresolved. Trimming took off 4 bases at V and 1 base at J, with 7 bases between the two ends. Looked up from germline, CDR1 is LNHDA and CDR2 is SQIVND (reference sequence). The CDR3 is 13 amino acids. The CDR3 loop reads CASSTRENTEAFF. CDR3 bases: TGTGCCAGTAGTACTCGGGAGAACACTGAAGCTTTCTTT.

CDR3: CASIGSSYEQYF. CDR3 DNA sequence: TGTGCCAGCATTGGGAGCTCCTACGAGCAGTACTTC. This chain joins TRBV2 and TRBJ2-7, with a weak D call TRBD2 (5 bases). This CDR3 region has 12 residues. CDR1 and CDR2 from the germline V gene are SNHLY and FYNNEI. Trimming pared 7 bases from V and 0 bases from J, leaving 7 bases between.

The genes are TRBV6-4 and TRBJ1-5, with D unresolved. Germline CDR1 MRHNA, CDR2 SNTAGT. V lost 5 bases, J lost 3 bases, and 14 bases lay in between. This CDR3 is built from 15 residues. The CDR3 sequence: CASSLFRRSNQPQHF. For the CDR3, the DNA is TGTGCCAGCAGTTTATTCCGGAGATCCAATCAGCCCCAGCATTTT.